This T cell receptor (beta chain) was recorded in a study of T cell changes during pregnancy in multiple sclerosis. CDR1 and CDR2 (germline): LGHNT, FRNRAP. The V segment lost 7 bases and the J segment 7 bases; nucleotides outside the gene matches: 7. This CDR3 spans 15 amino acids. Using immunoSEQ multiplex PCR, the repertoire was profiled, and TCRdb retains in-frame clones only, with some absent. This table holds some 27,000 clones, about 88% found once. The origin of this receptor is a female donor with multiple sclerosis, enrolled in a pregnancy study. The rearrangement joins TRBV12-5 to TRBJ2-2, with TRBD1 identical over 12 bases. The sample here was CD8+ T cells from peripheral blood mononuclear cells, taken before pregnancy. The CDR3 loop is CASVFGTGGFGELFF. Here the CDR3 DNA reads TGTGCTAGTGTATTTGGGACAGGGGGCTTCGGGGAGCTGTTTTTT.